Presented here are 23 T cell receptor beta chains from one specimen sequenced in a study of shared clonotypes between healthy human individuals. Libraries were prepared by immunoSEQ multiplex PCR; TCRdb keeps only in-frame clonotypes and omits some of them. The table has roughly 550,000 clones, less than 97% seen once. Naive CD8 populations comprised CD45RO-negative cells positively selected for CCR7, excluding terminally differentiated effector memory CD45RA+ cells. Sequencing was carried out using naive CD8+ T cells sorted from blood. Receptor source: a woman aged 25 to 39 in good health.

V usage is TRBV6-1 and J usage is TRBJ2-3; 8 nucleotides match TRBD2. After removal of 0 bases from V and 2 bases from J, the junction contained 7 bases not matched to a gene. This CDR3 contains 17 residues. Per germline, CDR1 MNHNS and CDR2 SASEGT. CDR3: CASSEAWAGRATDTQYF. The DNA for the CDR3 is TGTGCCAGCAGTGAAGCGTGGGCCGGGAGGGCCACAGATACGCAGTATTTT.

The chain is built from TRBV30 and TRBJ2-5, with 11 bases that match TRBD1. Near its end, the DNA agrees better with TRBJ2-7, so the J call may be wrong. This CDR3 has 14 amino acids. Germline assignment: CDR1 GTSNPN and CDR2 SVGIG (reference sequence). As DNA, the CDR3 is TGTGCCTGGAGTTCCGGGACAGGGGGTTACGAGCAGTACTTC. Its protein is CAWSSGTGGYEQYF.

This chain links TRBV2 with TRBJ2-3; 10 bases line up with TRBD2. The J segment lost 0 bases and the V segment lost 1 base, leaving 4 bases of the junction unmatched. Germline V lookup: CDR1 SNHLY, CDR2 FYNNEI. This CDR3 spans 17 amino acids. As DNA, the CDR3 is TGTGCCAGCAGTGAAGGGACTAGCGGAGCTAGCACAGATACGCAGTATTTT. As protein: CASSEGTSGASTDTQYF.

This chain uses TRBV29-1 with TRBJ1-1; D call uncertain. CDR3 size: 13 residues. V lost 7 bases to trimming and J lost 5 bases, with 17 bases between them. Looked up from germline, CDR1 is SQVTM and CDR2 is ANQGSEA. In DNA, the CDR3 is TGCAGCGCAAACAGAGACTATAGGACTGAAGCTTTCTTT. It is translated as CSANRDYRTEAFF.

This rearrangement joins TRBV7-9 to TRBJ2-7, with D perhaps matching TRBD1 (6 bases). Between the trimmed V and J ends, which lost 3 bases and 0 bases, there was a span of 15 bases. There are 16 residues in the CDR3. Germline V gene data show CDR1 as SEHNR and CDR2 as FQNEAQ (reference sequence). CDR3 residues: CASSFVPWTASYEQYF. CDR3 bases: TGTGCCAGCAGCTTTGTACCTTGGACAGCCTCCTACGAGCAGTACTTC.

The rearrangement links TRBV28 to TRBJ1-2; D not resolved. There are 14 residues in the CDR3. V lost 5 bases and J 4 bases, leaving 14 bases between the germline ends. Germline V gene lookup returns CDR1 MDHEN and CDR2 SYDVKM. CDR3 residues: CASSPISSSYGYTF. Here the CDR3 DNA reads TGTGCCAGCAGTCCTATCTCCAGTTCCTATGGCTACACCTTC.

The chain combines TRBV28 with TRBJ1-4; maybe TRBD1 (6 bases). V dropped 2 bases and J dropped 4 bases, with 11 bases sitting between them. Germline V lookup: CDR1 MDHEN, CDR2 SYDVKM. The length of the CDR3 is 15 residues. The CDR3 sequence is CASSLGGANNEKLFF. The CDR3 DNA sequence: TGTGCCAGCAGTTTAGGGGGGGCCAATAATGAAAAACTGTTTTTT.

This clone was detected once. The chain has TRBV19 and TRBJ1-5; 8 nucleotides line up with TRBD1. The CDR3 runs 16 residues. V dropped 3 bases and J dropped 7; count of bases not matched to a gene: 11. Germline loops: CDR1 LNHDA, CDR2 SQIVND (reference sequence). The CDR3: CASSIPLDRGTQPQHF. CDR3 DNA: TGTGCCAGTAGTATCCCTCTCGACAGGGGAACCCAGCCCCAGCATTTT.

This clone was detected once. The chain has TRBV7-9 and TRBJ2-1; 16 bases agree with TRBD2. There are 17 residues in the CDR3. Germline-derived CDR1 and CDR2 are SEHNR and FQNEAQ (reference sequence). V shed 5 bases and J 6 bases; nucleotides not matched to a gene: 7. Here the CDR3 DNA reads TGTGCCAGCAGCCCGGGACTAGCGGGAGGGTTCGGCAATGAGCAGTTCTTC. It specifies CASSPGLAGGFGNEQFF. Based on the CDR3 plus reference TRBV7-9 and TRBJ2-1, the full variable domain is DTGVSQNPRHKITKRGQNVTFRCDPISEHNRLYWYRQTLGQGPEFLTYFQNEAQLEKSRLLSDRFSAERPKGSFSTLEIQRTEQGDSAMYLCASSPGLAGGFGNEQFFGPGTRLTVL.

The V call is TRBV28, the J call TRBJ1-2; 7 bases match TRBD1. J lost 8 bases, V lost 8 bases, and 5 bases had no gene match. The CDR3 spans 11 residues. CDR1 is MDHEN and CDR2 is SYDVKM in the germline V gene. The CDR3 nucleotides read TGTGCCAGCGGGGACAGACACGGCTACACCTTC. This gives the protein CASGDRHGYTF.

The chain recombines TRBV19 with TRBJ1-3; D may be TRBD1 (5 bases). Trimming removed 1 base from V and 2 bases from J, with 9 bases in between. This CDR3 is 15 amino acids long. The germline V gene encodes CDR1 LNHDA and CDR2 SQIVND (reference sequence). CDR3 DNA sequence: TGTGCCAGTAGTATAGTAGGGGCGCCTGGAAACACCATATATTTT. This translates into CASSIVGAPGNTIYF.

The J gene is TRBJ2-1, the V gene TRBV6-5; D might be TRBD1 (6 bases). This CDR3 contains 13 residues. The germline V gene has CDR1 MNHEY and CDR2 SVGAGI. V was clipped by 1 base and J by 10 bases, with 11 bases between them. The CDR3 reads CASSYFDQGEQFF. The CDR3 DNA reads TGTGCCAGCAGTTACTTTGACCAGGGGGAGCAGTTCTTC.

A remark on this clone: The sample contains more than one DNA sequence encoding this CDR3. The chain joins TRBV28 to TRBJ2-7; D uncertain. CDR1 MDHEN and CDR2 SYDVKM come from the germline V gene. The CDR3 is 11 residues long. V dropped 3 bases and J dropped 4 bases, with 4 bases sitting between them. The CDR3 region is CASSFRYEQYF. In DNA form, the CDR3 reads TGTGCCAGCAGTTTTCGTTACGAGCAGTACTTC.

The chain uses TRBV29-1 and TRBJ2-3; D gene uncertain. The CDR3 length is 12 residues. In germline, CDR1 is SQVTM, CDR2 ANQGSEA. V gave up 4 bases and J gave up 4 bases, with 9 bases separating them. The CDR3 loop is CSVVGLADTQYF. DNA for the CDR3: TGCAGCGTTGTCGGGTTGGCAGATACGCAGTATTTT.

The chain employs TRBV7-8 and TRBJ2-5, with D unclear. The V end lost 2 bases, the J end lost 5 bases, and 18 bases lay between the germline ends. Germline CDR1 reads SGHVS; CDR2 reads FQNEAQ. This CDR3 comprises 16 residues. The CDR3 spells CASSLSLGRSGETQYF. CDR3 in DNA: TGTGCCAGCAGCTTATCGTTAGGGCGAAGTGGGGAGACCCAGTACTTC.

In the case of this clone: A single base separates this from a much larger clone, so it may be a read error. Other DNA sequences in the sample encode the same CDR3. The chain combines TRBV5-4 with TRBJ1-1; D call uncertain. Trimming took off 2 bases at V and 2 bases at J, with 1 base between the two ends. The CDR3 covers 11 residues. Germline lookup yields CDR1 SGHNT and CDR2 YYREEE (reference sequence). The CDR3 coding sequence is TGTGCCAGCAGCTTTAACACTGAAGCTTTCTTT. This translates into CASSFNTEAFF.

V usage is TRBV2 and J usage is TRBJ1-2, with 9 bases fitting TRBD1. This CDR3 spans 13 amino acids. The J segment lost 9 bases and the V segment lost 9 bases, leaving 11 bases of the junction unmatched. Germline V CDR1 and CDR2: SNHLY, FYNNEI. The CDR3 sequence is CARGPGQGPSYTF. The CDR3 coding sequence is TGTGCCAGAGGGCCGGGACAGGGCCCTAGCTACACCTTC.

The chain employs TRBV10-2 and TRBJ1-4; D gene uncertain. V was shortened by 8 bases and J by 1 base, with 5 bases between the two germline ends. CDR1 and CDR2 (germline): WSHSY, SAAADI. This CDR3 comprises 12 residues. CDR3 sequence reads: CASCGTNEKLFF. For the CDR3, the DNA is TGCGCCAGCTGTGGAACTAATGAAAAACTGTTTTTT.

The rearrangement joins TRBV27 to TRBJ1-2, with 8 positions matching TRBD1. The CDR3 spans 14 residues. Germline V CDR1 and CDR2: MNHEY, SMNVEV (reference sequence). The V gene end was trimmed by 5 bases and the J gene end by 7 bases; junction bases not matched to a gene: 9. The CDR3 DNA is TGTGCCAGCAGTATAAGGACAGGGAGCGGTGGCTACACCTTC. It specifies CASSIRTGSGGYTF.

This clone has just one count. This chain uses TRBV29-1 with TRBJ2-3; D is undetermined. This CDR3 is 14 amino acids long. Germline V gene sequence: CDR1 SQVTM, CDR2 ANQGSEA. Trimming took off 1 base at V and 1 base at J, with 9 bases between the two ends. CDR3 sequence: CSVEGGEGTDTQYF. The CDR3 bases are TGCAGCGTTGAAGGAGGAGAGGGCACAGATACGCAGTATTTT.

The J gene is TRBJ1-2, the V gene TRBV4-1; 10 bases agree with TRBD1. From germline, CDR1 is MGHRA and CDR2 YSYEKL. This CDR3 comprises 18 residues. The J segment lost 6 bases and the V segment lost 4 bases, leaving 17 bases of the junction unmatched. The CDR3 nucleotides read TGCGCCAGCAGCCCGCTGGGGACAGGGGCTGAGGGGTATGATGGCTACACCTTC. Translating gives CASSPLGTGAEGYDGYTF.

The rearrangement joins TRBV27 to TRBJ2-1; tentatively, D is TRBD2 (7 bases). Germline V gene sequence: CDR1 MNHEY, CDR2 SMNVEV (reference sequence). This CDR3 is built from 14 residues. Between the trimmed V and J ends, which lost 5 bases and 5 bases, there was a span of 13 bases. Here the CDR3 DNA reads TGTGCCAGCAGTCGGGGGGCAGGGAACAATGAGCAGTTCTTC. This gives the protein CASSRGAGNNEQFF.

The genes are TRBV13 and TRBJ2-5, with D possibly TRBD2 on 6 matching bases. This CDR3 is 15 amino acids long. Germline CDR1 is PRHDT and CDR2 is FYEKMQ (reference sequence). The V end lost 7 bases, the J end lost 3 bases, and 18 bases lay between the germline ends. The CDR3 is CASTESRLVKETQYF. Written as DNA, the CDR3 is TGTGCCAGCACCGAAAGTCGACTAGTGAAAGAGACCCAGTACTTC.